The 17 T cell receptor beta chains below all came from one sample that was sequenced in a study of blood T cells in healthy people across ages (dated by TCRdb to about 2015). Library preparation used 5' RACE. The instrument given in TCRdb is Illumina HiSeq 2500. A second PCR of about 6 to 11 cycles was run with a J-beta primer mix and a sample-barcoded 5' primer. The public reads were quality trimmed at Q25 with fastp and then assembled into clones with MiXCR by TCRdb, keeping productive beta chains. For every CDR3 protein sequence, its rows merge into one entry that carries the most common genes and DNA. The sample table shows about 1.5 million distinct CDR3 sequences, and roughly 43% are seen once. Of the sample, approximately 4% falls within the top ten clones. Material: blood. The receptors shown here come from a woman younger than 35 in good health.

The genes are TRBV9 and TRBJ1-6, with a tentative D call TRBD1 (5 bases). The V end was cut by 5 bases, the J end by 10 bases, with 19 bases between. The CDR3 runs to 15 residues. CDR1 and CDR2 (germline): SGDLS, YYNGEE. The CDR3 spells CASRLRQRRMSPLHF. The CDR3 DNA follows: TGTGCCAGCAGGCTGAGACAGCGGCGGATGTCACCCCTCCACTTT.

This chain links TRBV20-1 with TRBJ2-7, with 8 bases aligning to TRBD2. Per germline, CDR1 DFQATT and CDR2 SNEGSKA (reference sequence). The CDR3 is made up of 15 amino acids. V lost 3 bases to trimming and J lost 5 bases; unmatched junction nucleotides: 12. CDR3 nucleotides: TGCAGTGCTAGGAGCTTTAGCGGGGCCCTCGACGAGCAGTACTTC. It specifies CSARSFSGALDEQYF.

The chain uses TRBV4-1 and TRBJ2-1; D may match TRBD1 or TRBD2 (6 bases each). Between the trimmed V and J ends, which lost 1 base and 0 bases, there was a span of 22 bases. The CDR3 is made up of 20 amino acids. The V gene's germline CDR1 is MGHRA and CDR2 YSYEKL. CDR3 sequence: CASSQGTVRGAASSYNEQFF. CDR3 in DNA: TGCGCCAGCAGCCAAGGGACGGTGAGGGGGGCCGCATCCTCCTACAATGAGCAGTTCTTC.

DNA for the CDR3: TGCAGTGCTTCGCGGACAGGGGACACTGAAGCTTTCTTT. Amino acid sequence: CSASRTGDTEAFF. The chain has TRBV20-1 and TRBJ1-1, with 9 bases fitting TRBD1. The CDR3 length is 13 residues. Germline lookup yields CDR1 DFQATT and CDR2 SNEGSKA (reference sequence). The trim removed 5 bases at V and 3 bases at J, leaving 4 bases unmatched.

This clonotype was recorded a few times. J is TRBJ2-7 and V is TRBV21-1. TRBV21-1 is a pseudogene segment. The CDR3 extends over 15 amino acids. CDR3 residues: CASSKAEASTYEQYF. The CDR3 coding sequence is TGTGCCAGCAGCAAAGCAGAAGCGTCAACCTACGAGCAGTACTTC.

The V call is TRBV3-1, the J call TRBJ1-2; D is perhaps TRBD1 (5 bases). The germline V and J ends were trimmed by 3 bases and 7 bases, with 21 bases remaining between them. This CDR3 spans 16 amino acids. CDR1 and CDR2 from the germline V gene are LGHDT and YNNKEL (reference sequence). CDR3 residues: CASSHEGGTLKGGYTF. The CDR3 nucleotides read TGTGCCAGCAGCCACGAGGGTGGGACGCTAAAGGGTGGCTACACCTTC.

The chain combines TRBV30 with TRBJ1-4, with no clear D. The germline V gene has CDR1 GTSNPN and CDR2 SVGIG (reference sequence). The CDR3 runs to 11 residues. V dropped 8 bases and J dropped 12 bases, with 16 bases sitting between them. The CDR3 nucleotides are TGTGCCCGGACGCTGGGCGTGGAACTGTTTTTT. Its protein is CARTLGVELFF.

This clonotype was detected only a few times. This chain links TRBV20-1 with TRBJ2-1, with 7 bases fitting TRBD2. The J call is uncertain, as TRBJ2-7 better fits the DNA end. The germline V gene encodes CDR1 DFQATT and CDR2 SNEGSKA (reference sequence). CDR3 size: 17 residues. CDR3 in DNA: TGCAGTGCCCCGCGGAGGCTAGCGGTGAGCTCCTACAATGAGCAGTACTTC. It is translated as CSAPRRLAVSSYNEQYF.

The V call is TRBV6-1, the J call TRBJ2-1; possibly TRBD1 for D (5 bases). The CDR3 spans 15 residues. Per germline, CDR1 MNHNS and CDR2 SASEGT. The germline V and J ends were trimmed by 0 bases and 4 bases, with 10 bases remaining between them. The CDR3 spells CASSEAQGPYNEQFF. DNA of the CDR3: TGTGCCAGCAGTGAAGCTCAGGGCCCATACAATGAGCAGTTCTTC.

A few counts support this clonotype. V gene TRBV5-1 combines with J gene TRBJ1-2, with unresolved D. This CDR3 contains 14 residues. The V gene lost 1 base and the J gene lost 0 bases, with 7 bases spanning the gap. The V gene's germline CDR1 is SGHRS and CDR2 YFSETQ. The CDR3 protein is CASSLQEANYGYTF. The CDR3 region has the DNA TGCGCCAGCAGCTTGCAAGAAGCTAACTATGGCTACACCTTC.

This clonotype was seen a handful of times. The J gene is TRBJ2-3, the V gene TRBV6-2 or TRBV6-3; 8 bases map to TRBD2. This CDR3 has 13 amino acids. Germline values: CDR1 MNHEY, CDR2 SVGEGT. The J segment lost 4 bases and the V segment lost 8 bases, leaving 5 bases of the junction unmatched. The DNA for the CDR3 is TGTGCCAGCGAACCGGGAGGGCCAGATACGCAGTATTTT. Residues: CASEPGGPDTQYF.

This clonotype occurred a few times. The chain joins TRBV2 to TRBJ2-7, with D perhaps matching TRBD2 (5 bases). V dropped 7 bases and J dropped 4 bases, with 23 bases sitting between them. The CDR3 is 16 residues long. Looked up from germline, CDR1 is SNHLY and CDR2 is FYNNEI. The CDR3 sequence is CASTKTWVATLYEQYF. For the CDR3, the DNA is TGTGCCAGCACCAAAACGTGGGTAGCGACTCTATACGAGCAGTACTTC.

The V and J genes are TRBV28 and TRBJ2-3, with a weak D call TRBD2 (6 bases). The CDR3 covers 15 residues. V was cut by 5 bases and J by 5 bases, with 17 bases left in between. Germline CDR1 is MDHEN and CDR2 is SYDVKM. In DNA form, the CDR3 reads TGTGCCAGCAGTCCACGGGGGTTTCGCCTAGATACGCAGTATTTT. It translates to CASSPRGFRLDTQYF. Complete variable domain (other parts from reference TRBV28 and TRBJ2-3): DVKVTQSSRYLVKRTGEKVFLECVQDMDHENMFWYRQDPGLGLRLIYFSYDVKMKEKGDIPEGYSVSREKKERFSLILESASTNQTSMYLCASSPRGFRLDTQYFGPGTRLTVL.

This clonotype has only one observation. One end of the junction varies from germline; a read error may be responsible. This chain links TRBV20-1 with TRBJ1-1, with D perhaps TRBD1 (5 bases). Germline-derived CDR1 and CDR2 are DFQATT and SNEGSKA (reference sequence). The length of the CDR3 is 14 residues. The CDR3 coding sequence is TGCAGTGCTAGAGATTTCAGGGCGAACACTAAAGCTTTCTTT. Its protein product is CSARDFRANTKAFF.

DNA for the CDR3: TGTGCCATCAGAAGGGACAGGGCCGCAGATACGCAGTATTTT. It encodes CAIRRDRAADTQYF. V usage is TRBV10-3 and J usage is TRBJ2-3, with 9 bases fitting TRBD1. The germline gives CDR1 ENHRY, CDR2 SYGVKD. The CDR3 has 14 amino acids. J was trimmed by 4 bases and V by 6 bases; bases with no gene match: 5.

The gene calls are TRBV2 and TRBJ2-1; TRBD1 aligns across 8 bases. V was pared by 4 bases and J by 12 bases, with 2 bases of the junction left unmatched. The CDR3 loop spans 11 amino acids. CDR1 SNHLY and CDR2 FYNNEI come from the germline V gene. The CDR3 loop is CASSVDRAQFF. Written as DNA, the CDR3 is TGTGCCAGCAGTGTGGACAGGGCGCAGTTCTTC.

The chain uses TRBV2 and TRBJ2-7, with D unclear. Germline V gives CDR1 SNHLY, CDR2 FYNNEI. The length of the CDR3 is 11 residues. Deletions cut 7 bases from V and 6 bases from J, with 10 bases between. The CDR3 DNA sequence: TGTGCCAGCAATCTCCACGGCGAGCAGTACTTC. Translating it yields CASNLHGEQYF.